This T cell receptor beta chain originates from a study of Graves' ophthalmopathy and Graves' hyperthyroidism. Broader study findings: Also, most clonotypes expanded in the thyroid above 0.001 frequency appeared in blood.

Other autoimmune diseases, uncontrolled infections, pregnancy and lactation each led to patient exclusion. TCR beta CDR3 regions were amplified from RNA transcripts. The library came from an HTBI-primed first-round RT-PCR and a second-round multiplex PCR. TCRdb processed the multiplex PCR reads anew with MiXCR; each CDR3 protein has one entry. The data show about 370,000 distinct CDR3 sequences, around 19% seen once. V lost 4 bases and J lost 2, with 14 bases in between. Germline CDR1 is MNHEY and CDR2 is SVGEGT. The CDR3 sequence is 15 residues long. In this sample, this clonotype turned up many times. No antigen is known for it.

This clonotype originated in a woman between 18 and 30 years old with Graves' ophthalmopathy. Sequenced input: peripheral blood. The chain joins TRBV6-2 or TRBV6-3 to TRBJ1-2; D is uncertain. The CDR3 sequence is CASSFFGEANYGYTF. The CDR3 DNA reads TGTGCCAGCAGTTTCTTCGGGGAGGCGAACTATGGCTACACCTTC.